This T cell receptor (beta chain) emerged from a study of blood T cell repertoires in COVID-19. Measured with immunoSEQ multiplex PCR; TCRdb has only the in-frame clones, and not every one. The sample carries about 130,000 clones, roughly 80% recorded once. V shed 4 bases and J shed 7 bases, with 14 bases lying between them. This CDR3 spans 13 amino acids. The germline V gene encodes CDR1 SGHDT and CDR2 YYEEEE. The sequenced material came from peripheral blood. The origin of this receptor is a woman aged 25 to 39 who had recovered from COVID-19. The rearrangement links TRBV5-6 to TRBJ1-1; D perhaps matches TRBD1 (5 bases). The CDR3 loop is CASSISQVYEAFF. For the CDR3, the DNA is TGTGCCAGCAGCATTTCACAGGTATATGAAGCTTTCTTT.